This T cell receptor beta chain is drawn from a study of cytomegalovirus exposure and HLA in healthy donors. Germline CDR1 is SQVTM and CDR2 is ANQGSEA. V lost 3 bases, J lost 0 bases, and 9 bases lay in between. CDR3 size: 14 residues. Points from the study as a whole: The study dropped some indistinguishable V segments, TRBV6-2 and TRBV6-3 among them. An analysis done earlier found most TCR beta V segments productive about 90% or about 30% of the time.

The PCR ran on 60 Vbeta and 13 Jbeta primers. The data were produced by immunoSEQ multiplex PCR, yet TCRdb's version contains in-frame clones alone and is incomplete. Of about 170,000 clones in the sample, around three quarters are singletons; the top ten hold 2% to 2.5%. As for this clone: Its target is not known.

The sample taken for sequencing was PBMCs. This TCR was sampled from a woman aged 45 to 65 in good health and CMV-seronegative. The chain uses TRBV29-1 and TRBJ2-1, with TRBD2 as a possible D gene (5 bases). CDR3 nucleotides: TGCAGCGTTGAGGGGAGATTCTCCTACAATGAGCAGTTCTTC. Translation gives CSVEGRFSYNEQFF.